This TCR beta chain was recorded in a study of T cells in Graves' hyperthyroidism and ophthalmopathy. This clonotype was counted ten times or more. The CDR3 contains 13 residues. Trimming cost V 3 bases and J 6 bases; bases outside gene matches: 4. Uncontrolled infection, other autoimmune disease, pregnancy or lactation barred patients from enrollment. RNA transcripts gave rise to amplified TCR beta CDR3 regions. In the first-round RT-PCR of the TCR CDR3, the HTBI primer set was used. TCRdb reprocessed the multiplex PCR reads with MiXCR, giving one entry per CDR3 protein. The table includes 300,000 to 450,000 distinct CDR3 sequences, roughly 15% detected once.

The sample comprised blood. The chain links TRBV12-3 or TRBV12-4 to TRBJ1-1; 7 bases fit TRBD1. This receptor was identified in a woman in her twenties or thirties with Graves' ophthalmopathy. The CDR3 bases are TGTGCCAGCAGTTTGAACAGGGGCTCTGAAGCTTTCTTT. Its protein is CASSLNRGSEAFF.